This T cell receptor (beta chain) was recovered during a study of regulatory T cells in long-lasting Graves disease. Study results and caveats: Study was limited to peripheral blood, excluding thyroid tissue.

This clonotype showed up just a few times. Its specificity is not known. V lost 1 base and J 1 base, leaving 11 bases between the germline ends. This CDR3 has 15 residues. The germline V gene encodes CDR1 SGHRS and CDR2 YFSETQ. The TCR beta library used iRepertoire HTBI primers with Arm-PCR amplification of CDR3. TCRdb passed the multiplex PCR reads through MiXCR, listing each CDR3 protein once. This sample has some 440,000 distinct CDR3 sequences; less than 25% occur once, and the top ten carry approximately 8%. Documented time point: persistent/refractory GD, antithyroid drugs over 5 years with positive TRAb. There was RNA extracted from PBMCs, and the TCR library was made from it.

This TCR was recovered from a female donor with Graves disease. This specimen consisted of peripheral blood mononuclear cells (PBMCs), obtained when the disease was refractory, from a patient treated with antithyroid drugs. This chain links TRBV5-1 with TRBJ1-1; possible D gene TRBD1, 5 bases. Here the CDR3 reads CASSLTQGENTEAFF. CDR3 nucleotide sequence: TGCGCCAGCAGCTTGACGCAGGGCGAGAACACTGAAGCTTTCTTT. Full variable domain (outside the CDR3, taken from reference TRBV5-1 and TRBJ1-1): KAGVTQTPRYLIKTRGQQVTLSCSPISGHRSVSWYQQTPGQGLQFLFEYFSETQRNKGNFPGRFSGRQFSNSRSEMNVSTLELGDSALYLCASSLTQGENTEAFFGQGTRLTVV.